A selection of T cell receptor beta chains follows, all from one sample in a study of vaccination and CD4 T cells after COVID-19. The antigens of these receptors remain unknown. Using its own MiXCR run on the PCR reads, TCRdb lists one record per CDR3 protein. Of about 16,000 distinct CDR3 sequences detected, under 40% appear once; the ten largest clones hold about 15%. The specimen sequenced was cultured CD4+ T cells from blood. The receptors stem from a human donor with COVID-19. Each CDR3 is given with its conserved first and last residue. Each record gives: V gene, J gene, clone size, D gene, CDR3 protein, CDR3 DNA. D genes are given only for firm matches. Expanded clones are given a class, and other clones once, few, many or no size at all.

TRBV5-4	TRBJ1-3	few	NA	CASTIDVDSGNTIYF	TGTGCCAGCACGATAGACGTCGACTCTGGAAACACCATATATTTT
TRBV6-1	TRBJ1-2	few	NA	CASSTHGKNYGYTF	TGTGCCAGCAGTACACACGGGAAAAACTATGGCTACACCTTC
TRBV19	TRBJ1-5	NA	NA	CASSIIGSNQPQHF	TGTGCCAGTAGTATTATCGGTAGCAATCAGCCCCAGCATTTT
TRBV12-3/TRBV12-4	TRBJ1-2	few	NA	CASSLSRRGYTF	TGTGCCAGCAGTTTGTCTCGGCGTGGCTACACCTTC
TRBV20-1	TRBJ2-7	NA	TRBD1	CSAIGTGTRDEQYF	TGCAGTGCTATAGGGACAGGTACTCGGGACGAGCAGTACTTC
TRBV6-2/TRBV6-3	TRBJ1-2	few	NA	CASSSTRQPASRGYTF	TGTGCCAGCAGTTCTACGAGACAGCCAGCTTCTCGGGGCTACACCTTC
TRBV5-8	TRBJ1-5	few	NA	CASSLGAQQGNNQPQHF	TGTGCCAGCAGCTTGGGCGCCCAACAGGGAAACAATCAGCCCCAGCATTTT
TRBV7-2	TRBJ2-7	NA	NA	CASSLSQGEGYEQYF	TGTGCCAGCAGCTTAAGTCAGGGGGAGGGATACGAGCAGTACTTC
TRBV7-2	TRBJ2-5	NA	NA	CASSSRGGMAQYF	TGTGCCAGCAGCTCCCGAGGGGGGATGGCCCAGTACTTC
TRBV7-2	TRBJ2-3	NA	NA	CASSPDSLGTDTQYF	TGTGCCAGCAGCCCGGACTCCCTTGGCACAGATACGCAGTATTTT
TRBV24-1	TRBJ1-2	NA	TRBD1	CATSDSTGAGYTF	TGTGCCACCAGTGATTCGACAGGGGCTGGCTACACCTTC
TRBV2	TRBJ1-5	large	NA	CASSEAAGGGGGPQHF	TGTGCCAGCAGTGAAGCGGCTGGGGGCGGGGGGGGGCCCCAGCATTTT
TRBV7-2	TRBJ2-5	few	TRBD2	CASSSTGTSGAQETQYF	TGTGCCAGCAGCTCCACCGGGACTAGCGGGGCGCAAGAGACCCAGTACTTC
TRBV5-1	TRBJ1-5	NA	NA	CASSLDDPGIQPQHF	TGCGCCAGCAGCTTGGACGACCCGGGGATTCAGCCCCAGCATTTT
TRBV20-1	TRBJ1-1	few	TRBD1	CTPADRGPEAFF	TGCACCCCGGCGGACAGGGGGCCCGAAGCTTTCTTT
TRBV7-9	TRBJ1-6	NA	NA	CASTADNSPLHF	TGTGCCAGCACCGCGGATAATTCACCCCTCCACTTT
TRBV11-1	TRBJ1-2	NA	TRBD1	CASSLQAWTGNPYTF	TGTGCCAGCAGCTTACAGGCGTGGACAGGGAATCCCTACACCTTC
TRBV4-2	TRBJ1-5	NA	NA	CASSQREAIYNQPQHF	TGTGCCAGCAGCCAGAGGGAGGCAATATACAATCAGCCCCAGCATTTT
TRBV15	TRBJ1-1	NA	NA	CATSRALSNTKAFF	TGTGCCACCAGCAGAGCACTCTCGAACACTAAAGCTTTCTTT
TRBV6-1	TRBJ2-1	NA	NA	CASSGDGYNEQFF	TGTGCCAGCAGTGGGGACGGTTACAATGAGCAGTTCTTC
TRBV20-1	TRBJ2-3	NA	TRBD2	CSASGLAGDATPTDTQYF	TGCAGTGCTAGCGGACTAGCGGGGGATGCTACCCCCACAGATACGCAGTATTTT
TRBV6-2/TRBV6-3	TRBJ1-2	few	NA	CASSYAADYGYTF	TGTGCCAGCAGTTACGCGGCAGACTATGGCTACACCTTC
TRBV7-3	TRBJ2-3	NA	NA	CASSFLPSDTQYF	TGTGCCAGCAGCTTCCTACCCTCAGATACGCAGTATTTT
TRBV7-9	TRBJ1-1	NA	NA	CASSSSGAEPYRAFF	TGTGCCAGCAGCTCCTCCGGGGCAGAGCCTTATAGGGCTTTCTTT
TRBV7-2	TRBJ1-4	NA	NA	CASSLIAETGEKLFF	TGTGCCAGCAGCTTAATCGCGGAAACGGGTGAAAAACTGTTTTTT
TRBV6-1	TRBJ1-3	NA	NA	CASSGTGRSGNTIYF	TGTGCCAGCAGCGGGACGGGGAGGTCTGGAAACACCATATATTTT
TRBV10-3	TRBJ1-1	once	NA	CAIRGMYEAFF	TGTGCCATCAGGGGGATGTATGAAGCTTTCTTT
TRBV19	TRBJ2-5	NA	TRBD2	CASNPRAGGSRETQYF	TGTGCCAGTAACCCCAGGGCGGGGGGGAGCCGAGAGACCCAGTACTTC
TRBV2	TRBJ1-6	NA	NA	CASLRDSGWSPLHF	TGTGCCAGCCTCCGGGACTCCGGATGGTCACCCCTCCACTTT
TRBV18	TRBJ1-2	NA	NA	CASSPRMDYGYTF	TGTGCCAGCTCACCCAGGATGGACTATGGCTACACCTTC
TRBV27	TRBJ1-4	NA	NA	CASSLSGPPAGKLFF	TGTGCCAGCAGTTTATCAGGACCTCCTGCTGGAAAACTGTTTTTT